This TCR beta chain is from a study of blood T cells in healthy people across ages. Those donating, healthy Caucasian individuals from Russia, were aged roughly 6 to 95. Samples had at least 7 million PBMCs isolated from them. CDR3 length equals 16 residues. V was cut by 3 bases and J by 5 bases, with 19 bases left in between. Germline CDR1 LNHDA, CDR2 SQIVND (reference sequence). It was with a sample-barcoded 5' primer and a J-beta primer mix that a second PCR of roughly 7 to 12 cycles was run. Paired-end reads containing CDR3 totaled no fewer than 2.5 million for each sample. TCRdb used MiXCR to reprocess the 5' RACE reads, holding one entry per CDR3 protein. Altogether about a million distinct CDR3 sequences are present, approximately 50% being singletons, with the ten largest covering about a fifth.

The specimen sequenced was blood. The clonotype originates from a woman in her sixties or seventies in good health. V usage is TRBV19 and J usage is TRBJ1-2, with a weak D call TRBD1 (6 bases). The CDR3 sequence: CASSISSGQIEYGYTF. Here the CDR3 DNA reads TGTGCCAGTAGTATCTCCTCGGGACAAATAGAATATGGCTACACCTTC.